A single sample is the source of the 15 T cell receptor beta chains below, sequenced in a study of blood T cell repertoires in COVID-19. TCRdb's table, derived via immunoSEQ multiplex PCR, lists solely in-frame clones and lacks some. This table has 75,000 to 90,000 clones, around 80% appearing once. The sequencing input was peripheral blood. These TCRs come from a woman aged 40 to 49 with active or convalescent COVID-19.

The chain combines TRBV6-5 with TRBJ1-4; tentatively, D is TRBD1 (6 bases). The CDR3 consists of 13 residues. Trimming shortened V by 6 bases and J by 8 bases, and 13 bases separated the two germline ends. Germline V gene sequence: CDR1 MNHEY, CDR2 SVGAGI. CDR3 DNA sequence: TGTGCCAGCAGGACTTATCAGGGGGAAAAACTGTTTTTT. Its protein product is CASRTYQGEKLFF.

The chain has TRBV27 and TRBJ1-2; 9 bases align to TRBD1. The CDR3 is 16 residues long. Trimming cost V 5 bases and J 2 bases; bases outside gene matches: 9. CDR1 is MNHEY, CDR2 SMNVEV, per germline (reference sequence). CDR3 nucleotides: TGTGCCAGCAGTCGACTGGGGGACAGGGAGAACTATGGCTACACCTTC. As protein: CASSRLGDRENYGYTF.

This chain joins TRBV7-9 and TRBJ2-2, with D hard to call. V lost 5 bases, J lost 6 bases, and 16 bases lay in between. This CDR3 contains 15 residues. Germline lookup yields CDR1 SEHNR and CDR2 FQNEAQ (reference sequence). The CDR3 here is CASSMRSSSAGELFF. The CDR3, as DNA: TGTGCCAGCAGCATGCGATCCTCTTCCGCCGGGGAGCTGTTTTTT. Using reference TRBV7-9 and TRBJ2-2 for the parts outside the CDR3, the full variable domain is DTGVSQNPRHKITKRGQNVTFRCDPISEHNRLYWYRQTLGQGPEFLTYFQNEAQLEKSRLLSDRFSAERPKGSFSTLEIQRTEQGDSAMYLCASSMRSSSAGELFFGEGSRLTVL.

The chain has TRBV6-5 and TRBJ1-2; 7 bases line up with TRBD1. Germline-derived CDR1 and CDR2 are MNHEY and SVGAGI. After removal of 0 bases from V and 8 bases from J, the junction contained 9 bases not matched to a gene. This CDR3 contains 15 residues. CDR3 loop: CASSYSIERTGGYTF. CDR3 nucleotide sequence: TGTGCCAGCAGTTACTCAATCGAAAGGACAGGCGGCTACACCTTC.

The CDR3 bases are TGTGCCAGCTCACCACGGGGAAGCGGGGGGGCCGCAGAGACCCAGTACTTC. Its translation: CASSPRGSGGAAETQYF. This sequence joins TRBV18 and TRBJ2-5; 10 bases fit TRBD2. Germline CDR1 is KGHSH and CDR2 is LQKENI. J was trimmed by 4 bases and V by 1 base; bases with no gene match: 9. The length of the CDR3 is 17 residues.

This clone was detected many times. V gene TRBV19 combines with J gene TRBJ1-1, with TRBD1 matching over 10 bases. This CDR3 has 15 amino acids. Losses at the gene ends were 7 bases for V and 5 bases for J; bases not matched to a gene: 10. Germline assignment: CDR1 LNHDA and CDR2 SQIVND (reference sequence). The CDR3 reads CASNDLGQGGTEAFF. Here the CDR3 DNA reads TGTGCCAGTAATGACCTCGGACAGGGGGGGACTGAAGCTTTCTTT.

This rearrangement joins TRBV29-1 to TRBJ1-4, with 9 bases matching TRBD1. Looked up from germline, CDR1 is SQVTM and CDR2 is ANQGSEA. This CDR3 is built from 16 residues. J lost 8 bases, V lost 1 base, and 11 bases had no gene match. The CDR3: CSVEGETGQGVEKLFF. The CDR3 DNA follows: TGCAGCGTTGAAGGAGAGACGGGACAGGGTGTCGAAAAACTGTTTTTT.

A note on this clone: At the DNA level, this CDR3 is encoded by other sequences in the same sample as well. The chain uses TRBV28 and TRBJ1-1, with 7 bases matching TRBD1. This CDR3 spans 13 amino acids. Germline loops: CDR1 MDHEN, CDR2 SYDVKM. V was clipped by 6 bases and J by 3 bases; unmatched bases: 4. The chain's CDR3 is CASSLGTDTEAFF. CDR3 nucleotide sequence: TGTGCCAGCAGCCTGGGGACAGACACTGAAGCTTTCTTT.

This clone turned up a few times. The V call is TRBV28, the J call TRBJ1-4, with TRBD1 as a possible D gene (6 bases). The germline V gene encodes CDR1 MDHEN and CDR2 SYDVKM. The CDR3 length is 15 residues. V lost 2 bases to trimming and J lost 10 bases, with 17 bases between them. Here the CDR3 reads CASSLGGGAFGKLFF. As DNA, the CDR3 is TGTGCCAGCAGTTTAGGAGGGGGGGCTTTTGGAAAACTGTTTTTT.

The chain uses TRBV10-3 and TRBJ2-5; 10 positions agree with TRBD2. Germline-derived CDR1 and CDR2 are ENHRY and SYGVKD. The V segment lost 8 bases and the J segment 0 bases; nucleotides outside the gene matches: 6. This CDR3 is built from 15 residues. The CDR3, as DNA: TGTGCCATCTCTAGCGGGGGCCGGTACCAAGAGACCCAGTACTTC. This translates into CAISSGGRYQETQYF.

The V call is TRBV3-1 (or the pseudogene TRBV3-2), the J call TRBJ1-2; no clear D. The CDR3 runs 13 residues. Trimming pared 0 bases from V and 8 bases from J, leaving 10 bases between. Germline CDR1 LGHDT, CDR2 YNNKEL (reference sequence). The DNA for the CDR3 is TGTGCCAGCAGCCAAGACCCCTTACGGGGCTACACCTTC. It codes for CASSQDPLRGYTF.

This chain links TRBV20-1 with TRBJ2-7; weak D call: TRBD1 (5 bases). The germline V and J ends were trimmed by 0 bases and 11 bases, with 11 bases remaining between them. The germline V gene has CDR1 DFQATT and CDR2 SNEGSKA (reference sequence). This CDR3 has 11 amino acids. CDR3 DNA: TGCAGTGCTAGAGATGGTAAAGGGGAGTACTTC. It yields the protein CSARDGKGEYF.

The chain links TRBV28 to TRBJ2-7, with 7 bases matching TRBD2. Germline lookup yields CDR1 MDHEN and CDR2 SYDVKM. The CDR3 is 14 residues long. Trimming at V came to 7 bases and at J to 5 bases, leaving 11 bases not matched to a gene. The DNA of the CDR3 is TGTGCCAGCACCCCGGGGGGTCTCGGGCACGAGCAGTACTTC. Its translation: CASTPGGLGHEQYF.

V is TRBV15 and J is TRBJ1-5, with 7 bases matching TRBD1. The CDR3 length is 20 residues. Trimming removed 0 bases from V and 4 bases from J; junction bases left unmatched: 18. CDR1 LNHNV and CDR2 YYDKDF come from the germline V gene (reference sequence). The CDR3 protein is CATSRDKTGVGGRANQPQHF. The CDR3 bases are TGTGCCACCAGCAGAGACAAAACAGGGGTGGGTGGGAGAGCAAATCAGCCCCAGCATTTT.

This clone has only one observation. This chain connects TRBV28 to TRBJ2-2; 8 positions match TRBD2. Germline CDR1 is MDHEN and CDR2 is SYDVKM. The trim removed 6 bases at V and 5 bases at J, leaving 5 bases unmatched. This CDR3 has 14 amino acids. The CDR3, as DNA: TGTGCCAGCAGAACGAGCGGGGGAACCGGGGAGCTGTTTTTT. Protein product: CASRTSGGTGELFF.